This T cell receptor beta chain was identified in a study of T cells in Graves' hyperthyroidism and ophthalmopathy. There were TCR beta CDR3 regions amplified from RNA transcripts. The HTBI set primed first-round TCR CDR3 RT-PCR. TCRdb reanalysed the multiplex PCR reads using MiXCR and keeps one entry per CDR3 protein. The table has 300,000 to 450,000 distinct CDR3 sequences, under 15% seen once. This CDR3 region has 15 residues. CDR1 and CDR2 from the germline V gene are SGHDN and FVKESK. Losses at the gene ends were 6 bases for V and 14 bases for J; bases not matched to a gene: 18. The sequence was collected from a woman aged 30 to 39 with Graves' hyperthyroidism. The rearrangement uses TRBV14 and TRBJ1-4; 7 bases align to TRBD1. Sequenced sample: blood. CDR3: CASRPSGAGGGRLFF. CDR3 DNA sequence: TGTGCCAGCAGGCCCAGTGGGGCAGGGGGTGGCCGCCTGTTTTTT.